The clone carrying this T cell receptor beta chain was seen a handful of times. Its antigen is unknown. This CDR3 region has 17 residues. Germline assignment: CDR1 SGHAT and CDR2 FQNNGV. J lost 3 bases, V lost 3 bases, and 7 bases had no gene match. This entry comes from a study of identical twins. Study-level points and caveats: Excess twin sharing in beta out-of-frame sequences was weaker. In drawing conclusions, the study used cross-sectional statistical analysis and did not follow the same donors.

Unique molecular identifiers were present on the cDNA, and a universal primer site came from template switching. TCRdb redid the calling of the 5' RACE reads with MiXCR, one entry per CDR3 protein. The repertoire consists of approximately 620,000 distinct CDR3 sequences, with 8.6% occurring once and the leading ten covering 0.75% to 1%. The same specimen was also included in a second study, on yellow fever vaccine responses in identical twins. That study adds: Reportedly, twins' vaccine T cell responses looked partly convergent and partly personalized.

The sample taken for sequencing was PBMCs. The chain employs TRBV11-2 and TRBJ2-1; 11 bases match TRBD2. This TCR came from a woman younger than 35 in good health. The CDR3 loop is CASSFEPGTSGYNEQFF. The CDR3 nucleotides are TGTGCCAGCAGCTTCGAACCCGGGACTAGCGGCTACAATGAGCAGTTCTTC.